This T cell receptor beta chain was documented in a study of tumor-infiltrating lymphocytes in primary liver carcinoma. Across the whole study: Samples had roughly 3.5 to 7.5 million productive TCRbeta reads, comparable between tissue types.

Researchers generated TCR beta cDNA from roughly 510 ng of total RNA, relying on a constant-region primer. Three rounds of nested multiplex PCR with slightly modified ARM-PCR produced TCR beta libraries. PCR rounds one and two used TRBV1-TRBV30 forward primers with a C-beta reverse primer for around 11 cycles each. TCRdb recomputed calls from the multiplex PCR reads with MiXCR, one row per CDR3 protein. The table has 150,000 to 200,000 distinct CDR3 sequences, 50% to 75% seen once. They got blood RNA out of unsorted whole blood and also pulled out germline DNA. Chronic HBV infection was present in the patients, who were treatment-naive. Details on this clonotype: A much larger clone is a single base away; this may be a read error.

Germline V CDR1 and CDR2: SQVTM, ANQGSEA. CDR3 length equals 11 residues. Trimming removed 4 bases from V and 4 bases from J, with 7 bases in between. This chain joins TRBV29-1 and TRBJ2-5; no clear D gene. The receptor comes from a man in his forties with primary liver carcinoma and hepatitis B virus infection. The sequencing input was peripheral blood. DNA for the CDR3: TGCAGCGTTGCCGAAAGAGAGACCCAGTACTTC. Translated, it gives CSVAERETQYF.